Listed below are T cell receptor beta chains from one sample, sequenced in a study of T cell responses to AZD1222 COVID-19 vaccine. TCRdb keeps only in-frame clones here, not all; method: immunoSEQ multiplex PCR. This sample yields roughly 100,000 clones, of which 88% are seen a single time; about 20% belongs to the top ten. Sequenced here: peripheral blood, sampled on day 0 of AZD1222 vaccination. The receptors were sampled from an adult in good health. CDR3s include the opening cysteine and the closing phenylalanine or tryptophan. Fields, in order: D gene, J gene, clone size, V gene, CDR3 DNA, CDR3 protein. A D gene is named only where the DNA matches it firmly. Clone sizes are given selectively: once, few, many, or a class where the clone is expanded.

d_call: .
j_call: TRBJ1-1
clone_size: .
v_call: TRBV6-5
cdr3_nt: TGTGCCAGCAGTTACTCCGGGGTCCTGGTCGGAACTGAAGCTTTCTTT
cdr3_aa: CASSYSGVLVGTEAFF

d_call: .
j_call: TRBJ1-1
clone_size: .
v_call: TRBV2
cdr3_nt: TGTGCCAGCAGACCCGGGGGCTACACTGAAGCTTTCTTT
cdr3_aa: CASRPGGYTEAFF

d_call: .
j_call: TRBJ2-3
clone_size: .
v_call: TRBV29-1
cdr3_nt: TGCAGCGCCGGCACAGATACGCAGTATTTT
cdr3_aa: CSAGTDTQYF

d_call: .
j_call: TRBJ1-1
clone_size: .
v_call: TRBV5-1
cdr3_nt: TGCGCCAGCAGCTTGGCCGGGCGGGAGGACACTGAAGCTTTCTTT
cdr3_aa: CASSLAGREDTEAFF

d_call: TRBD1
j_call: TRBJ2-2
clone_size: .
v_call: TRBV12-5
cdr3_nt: TGTGCTAGTGGATTGGGACAGGGGTCGAACACCGGGGAGCTGTTTTTT
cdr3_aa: CASGLGQGSNTGELFF

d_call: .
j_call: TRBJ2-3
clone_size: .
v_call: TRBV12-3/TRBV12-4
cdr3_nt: TGTGCCAGCAGTTTAAGTAATACGCAGTATTTT
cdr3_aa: CASSLSNTQYF

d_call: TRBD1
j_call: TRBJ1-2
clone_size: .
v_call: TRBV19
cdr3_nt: TGTGCCAGTAGTATAGAAGGGGGCTCTGGCTACACCTTC
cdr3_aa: CASSIEGGSGYTF

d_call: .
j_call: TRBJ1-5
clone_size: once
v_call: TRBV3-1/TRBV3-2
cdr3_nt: TGTGCCAGCAGCCTCCAGGAATTGGGGACCCAGCATTTT
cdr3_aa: CASSLQELGTQHF

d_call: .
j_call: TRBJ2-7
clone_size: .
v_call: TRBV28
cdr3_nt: TGTGCCAGCAGTTCACCCGCTTCTGGGGGGCTAATCTACGAGCAGTACTTC
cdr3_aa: CASSSPASGGLIYEQYF

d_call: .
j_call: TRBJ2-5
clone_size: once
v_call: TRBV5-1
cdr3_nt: TGCGCCAGCAGCCCCGCCGCGGCTGTGTACCAAGAGACCCAGTACTTC
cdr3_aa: CASSPAAAVYQETQYF

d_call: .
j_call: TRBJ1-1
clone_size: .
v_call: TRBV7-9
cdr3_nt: TGTGCCAGCAGCTTAGTGGCGAATGAAGCTTTCTTT
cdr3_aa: CASSLVANEAFF

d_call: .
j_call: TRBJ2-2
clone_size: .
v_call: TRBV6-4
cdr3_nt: TGTGCCAGCAGTGACTCGACCACCGGGGAGCTGTTTTTT
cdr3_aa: CASSDSTTGELFF

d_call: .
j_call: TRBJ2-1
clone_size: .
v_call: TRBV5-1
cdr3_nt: TGCGCCAGCAGCACGGACGGGGCCATCTACAATGAGCAGTTCTTC
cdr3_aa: CASSTDGAIYNEQFF

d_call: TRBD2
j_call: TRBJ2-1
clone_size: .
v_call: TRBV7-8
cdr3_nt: TGTGCCAGCAGCGTCCGGACTAGCGGGAGGAAGCATGAGCAGTTCTTC
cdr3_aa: CASSVRTSGRKHEQFF

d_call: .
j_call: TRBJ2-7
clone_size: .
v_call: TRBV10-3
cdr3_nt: TGTGCCATCAGCGAAAGGGAAACCTACGAGCAGTACTTC
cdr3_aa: CAISERETYEQYF

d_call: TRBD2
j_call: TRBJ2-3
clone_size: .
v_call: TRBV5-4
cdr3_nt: TGTGCCAGCAGCCTGCGACTAGCGGGAAGCACAGATACGCAGTATTTT
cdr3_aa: CASSLRLAGSTDTQYF

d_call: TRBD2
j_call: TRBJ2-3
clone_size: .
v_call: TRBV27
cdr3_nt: TGTGCCAGCAGGTATAGCGGGGGGGCGGGGGATACGCAGTATTTT
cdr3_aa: CASRYSGGAGDTQYF

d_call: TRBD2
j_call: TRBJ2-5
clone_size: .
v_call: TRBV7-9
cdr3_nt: TGTGCCAGCAGCTTAAACAGCGGGGCTCTGGAGACCCAGTACTTC
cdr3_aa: CASSLNSGALETQYF

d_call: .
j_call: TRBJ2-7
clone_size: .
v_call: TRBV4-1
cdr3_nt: TGCGCCAGCAGCCAAGAGGGGGTCGGCGAGCAGTACTTC
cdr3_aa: CASSQEGVGEQYF

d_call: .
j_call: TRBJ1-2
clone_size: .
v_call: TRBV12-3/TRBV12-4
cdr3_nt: TGTGCCAGCAGTCCAGTTATAAACTATGGCTACACCTTC
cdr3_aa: CASSPVINYGYTF

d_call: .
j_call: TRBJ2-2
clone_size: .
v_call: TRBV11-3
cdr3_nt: TGTGCCAGCAGCTTATCGTGGGGCTCCGGGGAGCTGTTTTTT
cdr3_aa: CASSLSWGSGELFF

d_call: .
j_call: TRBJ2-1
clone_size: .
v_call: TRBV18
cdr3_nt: TGTGCCAGCTCACGGGATAGCTGGGGCAATGAGCAGTTCTTC
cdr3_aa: CASSRDSWGNEQFF

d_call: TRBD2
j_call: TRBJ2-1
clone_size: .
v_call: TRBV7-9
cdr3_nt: TGTGCCAGCAGCTACGGACTAGCGGGATACAATGAGCAGTTCTTC
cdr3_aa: CASSYGLAGYNEQFF

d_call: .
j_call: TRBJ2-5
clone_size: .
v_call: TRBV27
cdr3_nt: TGTGCCAGCAGTCCAAGACTAGAAGAGACCCAGTACTTC
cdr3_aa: CASSPRLEETQYF

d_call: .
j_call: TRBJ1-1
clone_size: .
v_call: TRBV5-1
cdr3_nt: TGCGCCAGCAGCTTGGATACAGGAGAAGCTTTCTTT
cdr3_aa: CASSLDTGEAFF

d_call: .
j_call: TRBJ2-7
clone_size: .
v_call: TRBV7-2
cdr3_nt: TGTGCCAGCAGCTTAGGATCAGCCTACGAGCAGTACTTC
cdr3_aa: CASSLGSAYEQYF

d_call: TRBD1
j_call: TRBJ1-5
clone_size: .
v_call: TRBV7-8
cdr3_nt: TGTGCCAGCAGCAGGAGCCGCGACAGGGATCAGCCCCAGCATTTT
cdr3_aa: CASSRSRDRDQPQHF

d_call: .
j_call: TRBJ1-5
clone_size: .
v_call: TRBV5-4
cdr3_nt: TGTGCCAGCAGCTTGGACGGGGAAGGTCAGCCCCAGCATTTT
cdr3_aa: CASSLDGEGQPQHF

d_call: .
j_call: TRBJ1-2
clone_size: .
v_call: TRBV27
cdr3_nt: TGTGCCAGCAGTTTATCGGGACTGAGCTATGGCTACACCTTC
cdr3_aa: CASSLSGLSYGYTF

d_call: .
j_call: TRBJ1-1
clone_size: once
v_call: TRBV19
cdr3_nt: TGTGCCAGTAGTGACAATTTATCCACTGAAGCTTTCTTT
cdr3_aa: CASSDNLSTEAFF

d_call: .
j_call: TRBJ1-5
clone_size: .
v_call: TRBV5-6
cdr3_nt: TGTGCCAGCAGCTTGTGGGCCGGGGGTCAGCCCCAGCATTTT
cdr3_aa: CASSLWAGGQPQHF

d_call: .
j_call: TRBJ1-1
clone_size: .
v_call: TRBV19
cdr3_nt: TGTGCCAGTAGTCCGACTGGGGGGTCTAACACTGAAGCTTTCTTT
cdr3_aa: CASSPTGGSNTEAFF

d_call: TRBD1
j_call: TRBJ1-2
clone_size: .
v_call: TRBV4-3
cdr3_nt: TGCGCCAGCAGCCAAGGGGACAGTCAAATCTATGGCTACACCTTC
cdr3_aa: CASSQGDSQIYGYTF

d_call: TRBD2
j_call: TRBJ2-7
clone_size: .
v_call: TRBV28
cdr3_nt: TGTGCCAGCAGTTCCGCCGGGACTAGCGGGAGACACGAGCAGTACTTC
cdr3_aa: CASSSAGTSGRHEQYF

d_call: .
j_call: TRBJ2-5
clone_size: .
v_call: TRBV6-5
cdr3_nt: TGTGCCAGCAGTCGACAGAATCTGGAGACCCAGTACTTC
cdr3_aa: CASSRQNLETQYF

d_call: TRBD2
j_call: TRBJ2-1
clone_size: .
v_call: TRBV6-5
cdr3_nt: TGTGCCAGCAGCGTAACGGGGGGCTCCTACAATGAGCAGTTCTTC
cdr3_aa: CASSVTGGSYNEQFF

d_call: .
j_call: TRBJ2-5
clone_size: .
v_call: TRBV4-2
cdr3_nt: TGTGCCAGCAGCCAAGATCGAGCGGTTTCTGAGCGGAGAAAAGAGACCCAGTACTTC
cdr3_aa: CASSQDRAVSERRKETQYF

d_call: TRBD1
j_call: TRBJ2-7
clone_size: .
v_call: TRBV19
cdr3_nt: TGTGCCCGGCGGCAGGGGGCCTACGAGCAGTACTTC
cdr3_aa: CARRQGAYEQYF

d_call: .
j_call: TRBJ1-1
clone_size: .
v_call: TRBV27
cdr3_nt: TGTGCCAGCAAGACGAACACTGAAGCTTTCTTT
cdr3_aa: CASKTNTEAFF

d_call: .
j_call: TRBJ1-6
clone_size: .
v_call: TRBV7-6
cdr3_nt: TGTGCCAGCAGCTTAGCGTATCCGGGGGCCGGTTCACCCCTCCACTTT
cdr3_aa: CASSLAYPGAGSPLHF

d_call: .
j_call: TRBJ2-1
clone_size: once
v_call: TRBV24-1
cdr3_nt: TGTGCCACCAGTGATTCCGGACGCGAGCAGTTCTTC
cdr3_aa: CATSDSGREQFF

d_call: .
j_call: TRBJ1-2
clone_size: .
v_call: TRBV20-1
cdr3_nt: TGCAGTGCCCACTCATCCGATGGCTACACCTTC
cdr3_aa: CSAHSSDGYTF

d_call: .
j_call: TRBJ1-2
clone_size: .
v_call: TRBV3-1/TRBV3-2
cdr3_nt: TGTGCCAGCAGCTACCGGGCACACTATGGCTACACCTTC
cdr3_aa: CASSYRAHYGYTF

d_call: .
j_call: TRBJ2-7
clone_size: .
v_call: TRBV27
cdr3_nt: TGTGCCAGCAACGCACCCGGCTACGAGCAGTACTTC
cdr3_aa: CASNAPGYEQYF

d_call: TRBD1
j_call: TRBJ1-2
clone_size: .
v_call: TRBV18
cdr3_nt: TGTGCCAGCTCACCACCGTCAGGACAGGGGCCTGGCTACACCTTC
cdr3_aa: CASSPPSGQGPGYTF

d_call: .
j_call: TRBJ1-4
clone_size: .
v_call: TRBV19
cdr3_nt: TGTGCCAGTAGTGTAGTGGAGAGGACGAATGAAAAACTGTTTTTT
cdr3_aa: CASSVVERTNEKLFF

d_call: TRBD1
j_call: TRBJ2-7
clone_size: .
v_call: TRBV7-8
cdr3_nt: TGTGCCAGCAGCTTAGTGGGACAGGGATCCTACGAGCAGTACTTC
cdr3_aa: CASSLVGQGSYEQYF

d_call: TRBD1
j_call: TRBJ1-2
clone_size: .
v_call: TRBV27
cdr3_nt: TGTGCCAGCAGTCGACAGGGAAGCTATGGCTACACCTTC
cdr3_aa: CASSRQGSYGYTF

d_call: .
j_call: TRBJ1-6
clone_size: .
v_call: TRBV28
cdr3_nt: TGTGCCAGCAGTTTCACGGGAGCCTATAATTCACCCCTCCACTTT
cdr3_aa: CASSFTGAYNSPLHF

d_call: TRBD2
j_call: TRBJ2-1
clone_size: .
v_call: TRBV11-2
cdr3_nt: TGTGCCAGCAGCCTGGGCGGGAGCGGTCTGAATGAGCAGTTCTTC
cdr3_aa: CASSLGGSGLNEQFF

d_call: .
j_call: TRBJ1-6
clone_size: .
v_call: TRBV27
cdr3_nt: TGTGCCAGCAGTTGGGCCGACGGTGCTGGTTCACCCCTCCACTTT
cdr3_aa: CASSWADGAGSPLHF

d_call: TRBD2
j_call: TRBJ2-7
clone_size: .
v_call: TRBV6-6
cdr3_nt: TGTGCCAGCAAATACAGCGGGAGCTCCTACGAGCAGTACTTC
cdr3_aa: CASKYSGSSYEQYF

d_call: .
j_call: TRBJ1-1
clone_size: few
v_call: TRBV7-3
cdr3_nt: TGTGCCAGCAGCTCTAACATCAACACTGAAGCTTTCTTT
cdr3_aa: CASSSNINTEAFF

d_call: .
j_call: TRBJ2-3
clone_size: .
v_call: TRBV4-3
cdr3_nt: TGCGCCAGCAGCCAATACCTCGGGAGTGCAGCGGCAGATACGCAGTATTTT
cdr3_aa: CASSQYLGSAAADTQYF

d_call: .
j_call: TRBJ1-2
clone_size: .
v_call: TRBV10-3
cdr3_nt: TGTGCCATCACTATTGAGAGTGCCACTGGCTACACCTTC
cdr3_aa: CAITIESATGYTF

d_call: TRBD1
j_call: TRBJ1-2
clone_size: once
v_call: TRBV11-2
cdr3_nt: TGTGCCAGCAGCGACAGGGCTAGCTATGGCTACACCTTC
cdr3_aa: CASSDRASYGYTF

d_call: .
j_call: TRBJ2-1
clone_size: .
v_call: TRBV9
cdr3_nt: TGTGCCAGCAGCGTAGGGCTAAGCTACAATGAGCAGTTCTTC
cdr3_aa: CASSVGLSYNEQFF